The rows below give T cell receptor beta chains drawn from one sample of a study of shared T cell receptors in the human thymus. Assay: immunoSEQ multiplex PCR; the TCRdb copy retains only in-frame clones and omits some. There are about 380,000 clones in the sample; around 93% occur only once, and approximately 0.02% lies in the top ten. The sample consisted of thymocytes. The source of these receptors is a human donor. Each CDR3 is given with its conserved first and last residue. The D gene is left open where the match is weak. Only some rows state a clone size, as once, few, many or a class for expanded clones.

TGTGCCTGGAGCCCCAAGGGGGAGCGGGAGGGCCGGAGTACCTACAATGAGCAGTTCTTC | CAWSPKGEREGRSTYNEQFF | NA | TRBV30 | TRBD2 | TRBJ2-1
TGTGCCAGCAGTTTCATTTCCGTGGGGTCCGGGAGGGAGACCCAGTACTTC | CASSFISVGSGRETQYF | NA | TRBV28 | TRBD2 | TRBJ2-5
TGTGCCAGCAGCTTAGGGCAGGACAGGGGGCGCCCCGGGGAGCTGTTTTTT | CASSLGQDRGRPGELFF | NA | TRBV11-2 | TRBD1 | TRBJ2-2
TGTGCCAGCAGCCCGGGGGCGGGGTGCTACACTGAAGCTTTCTTT | CASSPGAGCYTEAFF | once | TRBV7-2 | NA | TRBJ1-1
TGTGCCAGCAGCTTAGGACGTAGGACAAGATATAGCAATCAGCCCCAGCATTTT | CASSLGRRTRYSNQPQHF | NA | TRBV7-6 | NA | TRBJ1-5
TGCGCCAGCAGTCCACGGAACATAGACACCACCGACTACGAGCAGTACTTC | CASSPRNIDTTDYEQYF | NA | TRBV10-1 | NA | TRBJ2-7
TGTGCCAGCAGTTTATCAGGAGGGGACACTGAAGCTTTCTTT | CASSLSGGDTEAFF | NA | TRBV27 | NA | TRBJ1-1
TGTGCCAGCAGCTTTCCCGTCGGCAGGGGGATGAAGGACGAGCAGTACTTC | CASSFPVGRGMKDEQYF | NA | TRBV5-6 | TRBD1 | TRBJ2-7
TGTGCCAGCAGCCGCCGGGTCCCATTCATGAACACTGAAGCTTTCTTT | CASSRRVPFMNTEAFF | NA | TRBV11-2 | NA | TRBJ1-1
TGTGCCAGTAGTATGGGGGGACAGGGCAATCAGCCCCAGCATTTT | CASSMGGQGNQPQHF | NA | TRBV19 | TRBD1 | TRBJ1-5
TGTGCCAGCTCACCAAAGGGGAGTTCGAACACTGAAGCTTTCTTT | CASSPKGSSNTEAFF | NA | TRBV18 | NA | TRBJ1-1
TGTGCCAGTAGTATCAGGGGCGGCTCAGATACGCAGTATTTT | CASSIRGGSDTQYF | NA | TRBV19 | NA | TRBJ2-3
TGTGCCAGCAGCTTAAAGGGGGAGTTAGGTGAAAAACTGTTTTTT | CASSLKGELGEKLFF | NA | TRBV5-6 | NA | TRBJ1-4
TGTGCCAGCAGCGTAAGAGGGCAGACCTCTGGAAACACCATATATTTT | CASSVRGQTSGNTIYF | NA | TRBV9 | NA | TRBJ1-3
TGTGCCACCAGCCACCCGCAGCAAAACTATGGCTACACCTTC | CATSHPQQNYGYTF | NA | TRBV15 | NA | TRBJ1-2
TGTGCTTCCGGGGGTGCCCCCCGCTACAATGAGCAGTTCTTC | CASGGAPRYNEQFF | NA | TRBV6-5 | NA | TRBJ2-1
TGCAGCGTCCTTTGGCGGGGCTCCTACAATGAGCAGTTCTTC | CSVLWRGSYNEQFF | NA | TRBV29-1 | NA | TRBJ2-1
TGTGCCAGCAGTTCCCTCACTGGAGGGACTAGCAGCTACGAGCAGTACTTC | CASSSLTGGTSSYEQYF | NA | TRBV27 | TRBD2 | TRBJ2-7
TGCAGCGTTGAAGTTCTAGAGCGGGAGAGCACAGATACGCAGTATTTT | CSVEVLERESTDTQYF | NA | TRBV29-1 | TRBD2 | TRBJ2-3
TGTGCCAGCGGGACCCAGGGGGAGGATACCTACGAGCAGTACTTC | CASGTQGEDTYEQYF | NA | TRBV28 | NA | TRBJ2-7
TGCGCCAGCAGCCAAGAGAAAGGAGCGGGAGGTGGTAATGAGCAGTTCTTC | CASSQEKGAGGGNEQFF | NA | TRBV4-1 | TRBD2 | TRBJ2-1
TGCGCCAGCAGGTCCCGCCTTAAAACAGGGGGCGCGGAAGGCTACACCTTC | CASRSRLKTGGAEGYTF | NA | TRBV5-1 | TRBD1 | TRBJ1-2
TGTGCCTGGAGTGTATCGGGCAGGGCGGGAGTGAACTCCTACGAGCAGTACTTC | CAWSVSGRAGVNSYEQYF | NA | TRBV30 | TRBD2 | TRBJ2-7
TGCGCCAGCAGCCAGGGACTAGCGGGAGAGGAGGGTAGCTACGAGCAGTACTTC | CASSQGLAGEEGSYEQYF | NA | TRBV5-1 | TRBD2 | TRBJ2-7
TGTGCCAGCAGCCCTAGAAGCGATCCCCACGAGCAGTACTTC | CASSPRSDPHEQYF | NA | TRBV11-2 | NA | TRBJ2-7
TGTGCCAGCAGCTTAGAGGAGGCTAGCGGGAGTGACACAGATACGCAGTATTTT | CASSLEEASGSDTDTQYF | NA | TRBV7-2 | TRBD2 | TRBJ2-3
TGTGCCAGCAGTTTAGGACAGTATGTTGTGGATTACGAGCAGTACTTC | CASSLGQYVVDYEQYF | once | TRBV6-5 | NA | TRBJ2-7
TGTGCCAGCAGTCTTTACAGGACAGGGTTATACACCATATATTTT | CASSLYRTGLYTIYF | NA | TRBV6-6 | TRBD1 | TRBJ1-3
TGTGCCAGCAGCCTAGACACAGATACGCAGTATTTT | CASSLDTDTQYF | NA | TRBV7-2 | NA | TRBJ2-3
TGTGCCAGCAGCCGACAGTCATACACTGAAGCTTTCTTT | CASSRQSYTEAFF | NA | TRBV7-2 | NA | TRBJ1-1
TGTGCCAGCAGTGTCCATGGGGACAGGGGGAACACCGGGGAGCTGTTTTTT | CASSVHGDRGNTGELFF | NA | TRBV6-4 | TRBD1 | TRBJ2-2
TGTGCCAGCAGTTTTTTTCCCCCGACTAGCGGGAGGGGAGAGACCCAGTACTTC | CASSFFPPTSGRGETQYF | NA | TRBV28 | TRBD2 | TRBJ2-5
TGTGCCAGCAGTTTATTGCAGGGTTGGGATGAGCAGTTCTTC | CASSLLQGWDEQFF | NA | TRBV27 | NA | TRBJ2-1
TGTGCCAGCAGACCCGAGGATACGCAGTATTTT | CASRPEDTQYF | NA | TRBV2 | NA | TRBJ2-3
TGTGCCACCAATACTAGCGGTAGCTCCTACAATGAGCAGTTCTTC | CATNTSGSSYNEQFF | NA | TRBV7-9 | TRBD2 | TRBJ2-1
TGTGCCAGCAGTTCAGTGGCTAGCGTACTCTTC | CASSSVASVLF | NA | TRBV28 | NA | TRBJ2-1
TGTGCCAGCAGCCTCTCCTCTGAAGCTAACTATGGCTACACCTTC | CASSLSSEANYGYTF | once | TRBV28 | NA | TRBJ1-2
TGCGCCAGCAGCTCCAGGCTCGACAGGGGCTACGAGCAGTACTTC | CASSSRLDRGYEQYF | NA | TRBV5-1 | TRBD1 | TRBJ2-7
TGTGCCAGCAGCGCCCGATCCAGGGGAAGAATCCAAGAGACCCAGTACTTC | CASSARSRGRIQETQYF | NA | TRBV11-2 | NA | TRBJ2-5
TGTGCCAGCAGTGGAGTTTCGGTCCACACGACCGGGGAGCTGTTTTTT | CASSGVSVHTTGELFF | NA | TRBV2 | NA | TRBJ2-2
TGTGCCAGCACCTTGGGCTACAGCACAGATACGCAGTATTTT | CASTLGYSTDTQYF | NA | TRBV28 | NA | TRBJ2-3
TGTGCCAGCAACTCACCGGGGAGACCCAACTACGAGCAGTACTTC | CASNSPGRPNYEQYF | NA | TRBV27 | NA | TRBJ2-7
TGTGCCAGCAGCACCCCCGACCAAAAAAACATTCAGTACTTC | CASSTPDQKNIQYF | NA | TRBV9 | NA | TRBJ2-4
TGTGCCTGGAGTGTACACCCTGGCCAGGGGGCGCCTGGAAACACCATATATTTT | CAWSVHPGQGAPGNTIYF | NA | TRBV30 | TRBD1 | TRBJ1-3
TGTGCCAGCAGCTGCAGACGGACTAGCGGGAGAGGGTACGAGCAGTACTTC | CASSCRRTSGRGYEQYF | NA | TRBV11-2 | TRBD2 | TRBJ2-7
TGTGCCAGCGGATACGCCTTGGACAGGGGGCATGAGCAGTACTTC | CASGYALDRGHEQYF | NA | TRBV6-4 | TRBD1 | TRBJ2-7
TGTGCCAGCTCCCAGGGACTAGCGGGAGGTCCAGGCGAGCAGTACTTC | CASSQGLAGGPGEQYF | NA | TRBV18 | TRBD2 | TRBJ2-7
TGTGCCAGCAGCCAAGAGATGGCAGGGACCCACGAGCAGTACTTC | CASSQEMAGTHEQYF | NA | TRBV4-2 | NA | TRBJ2-7
TGTGCCAGCAGTGATGGCACAGGGTCTAACCCCATCCACAATGAGCAGTTCTTC | CASSDGTGSNPIHNEQFF | NA | TRBV6-4 | NA | TRBJ2-1
TGTGCCAGCAGCCCATGGGACCAGCGCCAAGAGACCCAGTACTTC | CASSPWDQRQETQYF | NA | TRBV7-8 | NA | TRBJ2-5
TGTGCCAGCAGTTTATCAGGAGGCCCCTCCTACGAGCAGTACTTC | CASSLSGGPSYEQYF | NA | TRBV27 | NA | TRBJ2-7
TGTGCCATCAGTGAGGGGTTGAATCAGCCCCAGCATTTT | CAISEGLNQPQHF | NA | TRBV10-3 | NA | TRBJ1-5